The 6 T cell receptor beta chains below come from one sample, sequenced in a study of early T cells in non-severe SARS-CoV-2 infection. TCRdb fed the 5' RACE reads into MiXCR, producing one record per CDR3 protein. The sample includes fewer than 85,000 distinct CDR3 sequences, around 10% seen only once; the top ten take approximately 4.9%. Sequencing used whole blood. Source of these receptors: an adult who was a healthcare worker with PCR-confirmed SARS-CoV-2 infection or an uninfected control (not recorded which).

The table lists this clonotype with many counts. This rearrangement joins TRBV7-2 to TRBJ2-2, with D possibly being TRBD2 (7 bases). Trimming left V 5 bases short and J 6 bases short, with 22 bases between. CDR3 length equals 17 residues. Germline loops: CDR1 SGHTA, CDR2 FQGNSA. In DNA, the CDR3 is TGTGCCAGCAGCCCTTCGGGAACAGGGAGGGCGGCCGGGGAGCTGTTTTTT. Amino acid sequence: CASSPSGTGRAAGELFF.

This clonotype was seen repeatedly, ten times or more. V gene TRBV6-1 combines with J gene TRBJ2-3; D might be TRBD2 (7 bases). The germline gives CDR1 MNHNS, CDR2 SASEGT. Trimming stripped 6 bases from V and 3 bases from J, with 16 bases between. The CDR3 covers 15 residues. CDR3 DNA: TGTGCCAGCAGGACGTGGGGGGGGGCAACAGATACGCAGTATTTT. It codes for CASRTWGGATDTQYF.

The chain is built from TRBV11-2 and TRBJ1-2; no firm D call. The V and J ends lost 0 bases and 4 bases respectively, with 9 bases between them. The CDR3 length is 14 residues. The germline gives CDR1 SGHAT, CDR2 FQNNGV. The DNA for the CDR3 is TGTGCCAGCAGCTTAGAGGCGAGATCCTATGGCTACACCTTC. Protein: CASSLEARSYGYTF.

For this clonotype: A much larger clone sits a single nucleotide away, making a read error possible. This sequence joins TRBV11-2 and TRBJ2-7; no reliable D call. Looked up from germline, CDR1 is SGHAT and CDR2 is FQNNGV. The ends were cut back, 5 bases at V and 2 bases at J, with 10 bases in the middle. This CDR3 contains 13 residues. The CDR3 DNA follows: TGTGCCAGCAGCCCTACCAGGACCTACGAGCAGTACTTC. Protein sequence: CASSPTRTYEQYF.

This clonotype was recorded at least ten times. The chain joins TRBV18 to TRBJ1-5; no definite D call. Germline V gene data show CDR1 as KGHSH and CDR2 as LQKENI. The germline V and J ends were trimmed by 1 base and 4 bases, with 11 bases remaining between them. The CDR3 is 15 residues long. The CDR3: CASSPLDGGNQPQHF. CDR3 in DNA: TGTGCCAGCTCACCACTGGATGGCGGGAATCAGCCCCAGCATTTT.

This clonotype was seen a handful of times. The J gene is TRBJ2-7, the V gene TRBV20-1; D not resolved. V lost 6 bases and J 3 bases, leaving 18 bases between the germline ends. Germline-derived CDR1 and CDR2 are DFQATT and SNEGSKA (reference sequence). The CDR3 runs to 14 residues. Written as DNA, the CDR3 is TGCAGTGCCCGGGCCCCTAGTCCCTACTACGAGCAGTACTTC. It is translated as CSARAPSPYYEQYF.